The 21 T cell receptor beta chains below were found in one sample sequenced in a study of cytomegalovirus exposure and HLA in healthy donors. In the PCR, 60 Vbeta and 13 Jbeta primers were used. Data came from immunoSEQ multiplex PCR; TCRdb stores just in-frame clones and leaves some out. The repertoire has around 53,000 clones, approximately 70% of them found once; the top ten carry around 3.1%. The specimen sequenced was PBMCs. The receptors stem from a man aged 18 to 35 in good health and CMV-seronegative.

The rearrangement joins TRBV1 to TRBJ2-7; the table assigns TRBD2, which was not confirmed against the DNA. TRBV1 is an annotated pseudogene. This CDR3 contains 15 residues. The CDR3 DNA reads as TGCACCAGCAGCAAAAGTGTAGTATCGCCCTACGAGCAGTACTTC. It translates to CTSSKSVVSPYEQYF.

The chain joins TRBV4-1 to TRBJ1-1; 7 positions agree with TRBD1. V dropped 3 bases and J dropped 1; count of bases not matched to a gene: 5. CDR1 is MGHRA, CDR2 YSYEKL, per germline. The CDR3 loop spans 15 amino acids. The CDR3 loop is CASSQDRSTNTEAFF. The DNA for the CDR3 is TGCGCCAGCAGCCAGGACAGGAGTACGAACACTGAAGCTTTCTTT.

The table lists this clone with a few counts. V usage is TRBV5-1 and J usage is TRBJ1-2; D is unclear. CDR1 SGHRS and CDR2 YFSETQ come from the germline V gene. The CDR3 loop spans 12 amino acids. Trimming cost V 2 bases and J 3 bases, with 5 bases left between them. Written as DNA, the CDR3 is TGCGCCAGCAGCTTTAGAGACTATGGCTACACCTTC. Its translation is CASSFRDYGYTF. Combining the CDR3 with reference TRBV5-1 and TRBJ1-2 gives the whole variable domain KAGVTQTPRYLIKTRGQQVTLSCSPISGHRSVSWYQQTPGQGLQFLFEYFSETQRNKGNFPGRFSGRQFSNSRSEMNVSTLELGDSALYLCASSFRDYGYTFGSGTRLTVV.

This chain joins TRBV5-4 and TRBJ2-7, with a possible D match to TRBD1 (6 bases). Per the germline V gene, CDR1 is SGHNT and CDR2 is YYREEE (reference sequence). This CDR3 comprises 12 residues. The V end was cut by 6 bases, the J end by 2 bases, with 9 bases between. The CDR3 coding sequence is TGTGCCAGCAACCGGACAGCCTACGAGCAGTACTTC. Its translation is CASNRTAYEQYF.

This clone was detected only a few times. V is TRBV9 and J is TRBJ1-2; no clear D gene. CDR3 size: 15 residues. Per germline, CDR1 SGDLS and CDR2 YYNGEE. V lost 1 base, J lost 6 bases, and 16 bases lay in between. The CDR3: CASSVFPGERNGYTF. The CDR3 DNA reads TGTGCCAGCAGCGTATTTCCCGGAGAACGTAATGGCTACACCTTC.

The rearrangement links TRBV5-1 to TRBJ1-2; D perhaps matches TRBD1 (5 bases). This CDR3 contains 15 residues. The V end was cut by 3 bases, the J end by 3 bases, with 15 bases between. Germline V gene sequence: CDR1 SGHRS, CDR2 YFSETQ. The CDR3 is CASSWGAGGDYGYTF. The DNA for the CDR3 is TGCGCCAGCAGCTGGGGTGCGGGGGGTGACTATGGCTACACCTTC. The full variable domain, completed using reference TRBV5-1 and TRBJ1-2, is KAGVTQTPRYLIKTRGQQVTLSCSPISGHRSVSWYQQTPGQGLQFLFEYFSETQRNKGNFPGRFSGRQFSNSRSEMNVSTLELGDSALYLCASSWGAGGDYGYTFGSGTRLTVV.

This chain uses TRBV7-9 with TRBJ1-5, with D uncertain. V lost 0 bases, J lost 7 bases, and 13 bases lay in between. The length of the CDR3 is 15 residues. Germline assignment: CDR1 SEHNR and CDR2 FQNEAQ (reference sequence). The CDR3 spells CASSLAGVGVQPQHF. The CDR3 bases are TGTGCCAGCAGCTTAGCGGGTGTCGGGGTACAGCCCCAGCATTTT.

This clone was picked up one time. The chain links TRBV10-3 to TRBJ1-1, with 11 bases matching TRBD1. Germline V gene data show CDR1 as ENHRY and CDR2 as SYGVKD. V shed 4 bases, J shed 4 bases, and the junction held 5 bases outside the gene matches. This CDR3 region has 15 residues. In nucleotides, the CDR3 is TGTGCCATCAGTGGGTGGGGACAGGGGGGCACTGAAGCTTTCTTT. Translating it yields CAISGWGQGGTEAFF.

The chain joins TRBV6-5 to TRBJ1-5, with TRBD1 matching over 7 bases. CDR3 size: 15 residues. V shed 6 bases, J shed 4 bases, and the junction held 9 bases outside the gene matches. Germline values: CDR1 MNHEY, CDR2 SVGAGI. This chain's CDR3 is CASSREGTANQPQHF. In nucleotides, the CDR3 is TGTGCCAGCAGCCGAGAAGGGACAGCTAATCAGCCCCAGCATTTT.

The chain has TRBV6-6 and TRBJ2-3, with D perhaps matching TRBD2 (5 bases). Germline assignment: CDR1 MNHNY and CDR2 SVGAGI (reference sequence). Trimming stripped 2 bases from V and 0 bases from J, with 9 bases between. This CDR3 has 15 amino acids. CDR3 sequence: CASSYLSGSTDTQYF. In DNA form, the CDR3 reads TGTGCCAGCAGTTACCTGTCGGGGAGCACAGATACGCAGTATTTT.

This clone is a singleton in its sample. This rearrangement joins TRBV7-9 to TRBJ2-2; no firm D call. Germline V gene sequence: CDR1 SEHNR, CDR2 FQNEAQ (reference sequence). The CDR3 sequence is 14 residues long. V lost 0 bases and J lost 8, with 10 bases in between. DNA for the CDR3: TGTGCCAGCAGCTTAGCGGAAGCGTCAGGGGAGCTGTTTTTT. Protein sequence: CASSLAEASGELFF.

J is TRBJ2-7 and V is TRBV4-3, with 9 bases aligning to TRBD1. Germline assignment: CDR1 LGHNA and CDR2 YSLEER. The CDR3 contains 15 residues. The ends lost 1 base at V and 4 bases at J; junction bases unmatched: 5. The CDR3 region has the DNA TGCGCCAGCAGCCAAGGGACAGGGGATCGGTACGAGCAGTACTTC. This gives the protein CASSQGTGDRYEQYF.

This chain links TRBV13 with TRBJ2-5; 11 bases map to TRBD2. The J call may be in error: the DNA end matches TRBJ2-7 better. This CDR3 has 15 residues. Germline CDR1 and CDR2: PRHDT and FYEKMQ (reference sequence). CDR3 DNA: TGTGCCAGCAGCCATACTAGCGGGGGCACCTACGAGCAGTACTTC. Translation gives CASSHTSGGTYEQYF.

The chain joins TRBV28 to TRBJ1-4, with D possibly TRBD1 on 6 matching bases. Germline CDR1 and CDR2: MDHEN and SYDVKM. There are 13 residues in the CDR3. V lost 7 bases and J lost 8, with 14 bases in between. CDR3 loop: CASIRGAGEKLFF. In DNA, the CDR3 is TGTGCCAGCATACGGGGGGCGGGGGAAAAACTGTTTTTT. Together with reference TRBV28 and TRBJ1-4, the CDR3 gives the full variable domain: DVKVTQSSRYLVKRTGEKVFLECVQDMDHENMFWYRQDPGLGLRLIYFSYDVKMKEKGDIPEGYSVSREKKERFSLILESASTNQTSMYLCASIRGAGEKLFFGSGTQLSVL.

This chain connects TRBV5-1 to TRBJ1-6; 7 bases agree with TRBD1. The J segment lost 6 bases and the V segment lost 1 base, leaving 7 bases of the junction unmatched. The V gene's germline CDR1 is SGHRS and CDR2 YFSETQ. The CDR3 is 16 amino acids. CDR3 protein: CASSLTGQKINSPLHF. CDR3 bases: TGCGCCAGCAGCTTGACGGGACAGAAGATTAATTCACCCCTCCACTTT.

The chain recombines TRBV2 with TRBJ2-7, with D uncertain. Per the germline V gene, CDR1 is SNHLY and CDR2 is FYNNEI. The V end lost 5 bases, the J end lost 0 bases, and 2 bases lay between the germline ends. This CDR3 spans 11 amino acids. DNA of the CDR3: TGTGCCAGCAGTCTCTCCTACGAGCAGTACTTC. The encoded protein is CASSLSYEQYF.

Written as DNA, the CDR3 is TGTGCCAGCAGCTTTAAGGGGTATAGCAATCAGCCCCAGCATTTT. The encoded protein is CASSFKGYSNQPQHF. The rearrangement links TRBV7-2 to TRBJ1-5; possibly TRBD1 for D (5 bases). The germline V and J ends were trimmed by 3 bases and 0 bases, with 9 bases remaining between them. CDR1 is SGHTA, CDR2 FQGNSA, per germline. The length of the CDR3 is 15 residues.

This chain links TRBV7-2 with TRBJ2-2; 12 nucleotides match TRBD2. The CDR3 loop spans 18 amino acids. Trimming cost V 5 bases and J 2 bases; bases outside gene matches: 9. Per germline, CDR1 SGHTA and CDR2 FQGNSA. The CDR3 sequence is CASSLGGLAGLNTGELFF. The CDR3, as DNA: TGTGCCAGCAGCCTCGGGGGACTAGCGGGCCTAAACACCGGGGAGCTGTTTTTT.

The V gene is TRBV5-1, the J gene TRBJ2-1; a weak D match, TRBD2 (6 bases). Germline loops: CDR1 SGHRS, CDR2 YFSETQ. This CDR3 contains 16 residues. V lost 9 bases and J lost 6, with 25 bases in between. The CDR3 protein is CAKVRVAEKLSNEQFF. The CDR3 nucleotides are TGCGCCAAAGTTAGGGTAGCGGAGAAACTAAGCAATGAGCAGTTCTTC.

The chain links TRBV9 to TRBJ1-2; 7 bases align to TRBD1. The CDR3 has 15 residues. Losses at the gene ends were 2 bases for V and 5 bases for J; bases not matched to a gene: 9. Looked up from germline, CDR1 is SGDLS and CDR2 is YYNGEE. CDR3 in amino acids: CASSVAPGTAYGYTF. The CDR3, as DNA: TGTGCCAGCAGCGTGGCCCCTGGGACAGCTTATGGCTACACCTTC.

The chain links TRBV28 to TRBJ1-1; D may be TRBD1 (5 bases). Trimming removed 2 bases from V and 5 bases from J, with 9 bases in between. Germline V gives CDR1 MDHEN, CDR2 SYDVKM. This CDR3 has 13 residues. The CDR3 nucleotides are TGTGCCAGCAGTTTAGGCCCAGGGACTGAAGCTTTCTTT. This gives the protein CASSLGPGTEAFF.